This T cell receptor beta chain was retrieved from a study of cytomegalovirus exposure and HLA in healthy donors. Findings and limits, study-wide: Links to common viral pathogens appeared, in a later analysis, for several of the most significant clusters.

After removal of 7 bases from V and 1 base from J, the junction contained 11 bases not matched to a gene. The CDR3 runs to 17 residues. Germline lookup yields CDR1 SNHLY and CDR2 FYNNEI. Turning to this clone: Its specificity is not known.

PCR employed 60 Vbeta and 13 Jbeta primers. Using immunoSEQ multiplex PCR, the repertoire was profiled, and TCRdb retains in-frame clones only, with some absent. Here the sample spans around 130,000 clones, more than 65% being singletons. The chain links TRBV2 to TRBJ2-1; TRBD2 aligns across 9 bases. Sequencing was performed on PBMCs. This receptor was identified in a woman between 18 and 30 years old in good health and CMV-seropositive. CDR3 DNA: TGTGCCAGCAAGCTAGCGGGGTCCTCACCTTCCTACAATGAGCAGTTCTTC. This gives the protein CASKLAGSSPSYNEQFF. Full variable domain (remainder filled in from reference TRBV2 and TRBJ2-1): EPEVTQTPSHQVTQMGQEVILRCVPISNHLYFYWYRQILGQKVEFLVSFYNNEISEKSEIFDDQFSVERPDGSNFTLKIRSTKLEDSAMYFCASKLAGSSPSYNEQFFGPGTRLTVL.